One TCR beta chain is described in this entry. This entry is derived from a study of blood T cell repertoires in COVID-19. As for the study in general: Italy, Spain and the United States were the sources of the convalescent and acute COVID-19 samples.

The method was immunoSEQ multiplex PCR; TCRdb's version includes in-frame clones alone and lacks a portion of them. The sample includes about 300,000 clones, 88% seen only once; the top ten take approximately 1.6%. The V end was cut by 3 bases, the J end by 4 bases, with 12 bases between. The germline gives CDR1 SQVTM, CDR2 ANQGSEA. There are 13 residues in the CDR3. A Seattle source enrolled patients during active infection and followed them longitudinally. The rearrangement links TRBV29-1 to TRBJ1-2; D not resolved. What was sequenced was peripheral blood. The sequence derives from a woman aged 25 to 39 with COVID-19, enrolled during active disease. The CDR3 DNA follows: TGCAGCGTTGATACCCCAGAAATCTATGGCTACACCTTC. Translated, it gives CSVDTPEIYGYTF. The full variable domain, with the rest looked up from reference TRBV29-1 and TRBJ1-2, is SAVISQKPSRDICQRGTSLTIQCQVDSQVTMMFWYRQQPGQSLTLIATANQGSEATYESGFVIDKFPISRPNLTFSTLTVSNMSPEDSSIYLCSVDTPEIYGYTFGSGTRLTVV.